This T cell receptor beta chain was recorded in a study of cytomegalovirus exposure and HLA in healthy donors. Findings and caveats of the study: In a later analysis, HLA-C alleles had the fewest associated TCRs, DRB1 alleles the most. Later on, an analysis tied roughly 17,000 TCR beta sequences to HLA alleles at 0.05 false discovery rate. Some V segments could not be told apart, so they were left out, TRBV6-2 and TRBV6-3 among them.

Amplification used 60 Vbeta primers and 13 Jbeta primers. The table came from immunoSEQ multiplex PCR; TCRdb's copy has only in-frame clones and leaves some out. The table includes about 120,000 clones, roughly 82% detected once. Healthy bone marrow donors made up the donor group. This CDR3 comprises 14 residues. Trimming cost V 3 bases and J 5 bases, with 11 bases left between them. The germline gives CDR1 SGHRS, CDR2 YFSETQ. A single count supports this clone. The antigen remains undetermined. The sequence came from a woman between 18 and 30 years old in good health and CMV-seronegative. Sequenced: PBMCs. The chain carries TRBV5-1 and TRBJ2-2, with no clear D. This chain's CDR3 is CASSSAVVTGELFF. CDR3 coding DNA: TGCGCCAGCAGCTCCGCGGTGGTAACCGGGGAGCTGTTTTTT.